This is a list of T cell receptor beta chains from one sample in a study of blood T cell repertoires in COVID-19. The data were produced by immunoSEQ multiplex PCR, yet TCRdb's version contains in-frame clones alone and is incomplete. The table includes around 150,000 clones, roughly 80% detected once. The sample consisted of PBMCs or T cells enriched from blood (not recorded which). These receptors all come from a woman aged 55 to 70 who had recovered from COVID-19. The CDR3 runs from the conserved cysteine through the conserved F or W. D genes are given only for firm matches. A row's size may be missing; if present it is once, few, many or a size class.

j_gene: TRBJ1-4; v_gene: TRBV5-1; abundance: .; d_gene: .; CDR3nt: TGCGCCAGCAGTTCCGGTGTAAATAATGAAAAACTGTTTTTT; CDR3aa: CASSSGVNNEKLFF
j_gene: TRBJ1-6; v_gene: TRBV3-1/TRBV3-2; abundance: .; d_gene: .; CDR3nt: TGTGCCAGCAGTACTTATAATTCACCCCTCCACTTT; CDR3aa: CASSTYNSPLHF
j_gene: TRBJ1-2; v_gene: TRBV27; abundance: .; d_gene: .; CDR3nt: TGTGCCAGCAGTTTAACAGGTGGTTATGGCTACACCTTC; CDR3aa: CASSLTGGYGYTF
j_gene: TRBJ2-1; v_gene: TRBV3-1/TRBV3-2; abundance: .; d_gene: TRBD1; CDR3nt: TGTGCCAGCAGCTACCGGGACAGGGACGTGGGTGAGCAGTTCTTC; CDR3aa: CASSYRDRDVGEQFF
j_gene: TRBJ2-2; v_gene: TRBV7-3; abundance: .; d_gene: .; CDR3nt: TGTGCCAGAGAAGGGGTCCACGCGAACACCGGGGAGCTGTTTTTT; CDR3aa: CAREGVHANTGELFF
j_gene: TRBJ2-1; v_gene: TRBV19; abundance: few; d_gene: TRBD2; CDR3nt: TGTGCCAGTAGTGGTCGGGGGGGGTACAATGAGCAGTTCTTC; CDR3aa: CASSGRGGYNEQFF
j_gene: TRBJ2-3; v_gene: TRBV19; abundance: .; d_gene: TRBD1; CDR3nt: TGTGCCAGTAGCGACAGGGTTACTAGCACAGATACGCAGTATTTT; CDR3aa: CASSDRVTSTDTQYF
j_gene: TRBJ1-6; v_gene: TRBV18; abundance: .; d_gene: TRBD1; CDR3nt: TGTGCCAGCTCACCTAGACAGGGGAGCTCACCCCTCCACTTT; CDR3aa: CASSPRQGSSPLHF
j_gene: TRBJ1-1; v_gene: TRBV3-1/TRBV3-2; abundance: .; d_gene: .; CDR3nt: TGTGCCAGCAGCCTGGGAGGGCTTCTCAACACTGAAGCTTTCTTT; CDR3aa: CASSLGGLLNTEAFF
j_gene: TRBJ2-1; v_gene: TRBV5-1; abundance: .; d_gene: TRBD1; CDR3nt: TGCGCCAGCAGCTTGGGAATTACCGGGACAGGACGGGTAAATGAGCAGTTCTTC; CDR3aa: CASSLGITGTGRVNEQFF
j_gene: TRBJ1-2; v_gene: TRBV5-1; abundance: .; d_gene: .; CDR3nt: TGCGCCAGCAGCAGGTCAGGGGTTGACTATGGCTACACCTTC; CDR3aa: CASSRSGVDYGYTF